The entry that follows covers one TCR beta chain sequence. The data derive from a study of OX40 agonist ivuxolimab in advanced cancers. The trim removed 5 bases at V and 6 bases at J, leaving 8 bases unmatched. Germline V lookup: CDR1 SNHLY, CDR2 FYNNEI. The CDR3 contains 15 residues. Only in-frame clones appear in the TCRdb table, and some are missing; sequencing was by immunoSEQ multiplex PCR. Of roughly 32,000 clones in the sample, around 80% were seen once. The chain joins TRBV2 to TRBJ1-5; 9 nucleotides align to TRBD1. The TCR was taken from an adult with an advanced solid tumor such as melanoma, head and neck, liver or kidney cancer. The sample in question was CD4+ or CD8+ T cells sorted from blood, obtained in a trial of the OX40 agonist ivuxolimab. The CDR3 nucleotides are TGTGCCAGCAGTCCACAGGGGGCGCGAGGTCAGCCCCAGCATTTT. Translation gives CASSPQGARGQPQHF.